This T cell receptor beta chain derives from a study of beta chain features in type 1 diabetes. In the study overall: Sorted cells numbering under 140,000,000 were examined across all samples.

The sequenced template was cDNA made from the entire isolated RNA. The average output of naive, central memory and regulatory T cell samples was 3 million to 4 million reads. The repertoire was sequenced with immunoSEQ multiplex PCR; TCRdb's copy has only in-frame clones and lacks some. This table has some 150,000 clones, 8% to 13% appearing once. This TCR came from a man aged 18 to 35 in good health. Sample: naive CD4+ T cells from blood.

CDR3 sequence reads: CASSKWGQPFSYEQYF. CDR3 sequence (DNA): TGTGCCAGCAGCAAATGGGGACAGCCTTTCTCCTACGAGCAGTACTTC. V usage is TRBV21-1 and J usage is TRBJ2-5; the table gives TRBD1 as D, unverified against the DNA. The DNA end favors TRBJ2-7, so the J call may be wrong. TRBV21-1 is annotated as a pseudogene. The CDR3 runs to 16 residues.